This TCR beta chain originates from a study of identical twins listed by TCRdb under 2016. The study in broad terms: To test whether fetal clonotypes persist, this study deep-sequenced TCR alpha and beta repertoires from monozygotic twins, from unrelated adults of various ages, and from cord blood. To rule out contamination, the twin experiments were replicated at different times with different library preparation protocols. The study at large found these results: Fewer insertions were carried by abundant cord blood beta clonotypes; a weaker similar trend was observed in young adult naive repertoires, while no such trend was observed in memory repertoires. Out-of-frame TCR alpha sequences shared between twins showed an excess of low generation-probability sequences compared with coincidental sharing between unrelated individuals. Because the same donors could not be followed over many years, the conclusions depended on cross-sectional statistical analysis. Recombination models systematically underestimated out-of-frame TCR alpha sharing in monozygotic twins but agreed with sharing between unrelated individuals. The excess sharing between twins in beta out-of-frame sequences was weaker because fewer shared sequences reduced the signal-to-noise ratio. Zero-insertion analyses could be partly confounded by invariant T cells such as MAIT and iNKT, although diverse VJ usage argued against such confounding for most clonotypes.

This clonotype was seen a handful of times. The antigen it recognizes is unknown. Base qualities are not at hand, and no much larger clone is one base apart. The library came from 5' RACE. Sequencing was performed on an Illumina HiSeq 2000. Template switching introduced a universal primer binding site; the final cDNA contained a unique molecular identifier, enabling accurate counting of TCR cDNA molecules. Specific primers in the conserved constant-segment region were used to synthesize first-strand cDNA for TCR alpha and beta chains. To control for contamination, every cDNA library carried two barcodes: a SMART-Mk sample barcode plus Illumina barcodes. TruSeq adapter sequences, together with Illumina sample barcodes, were added in two successive PCR steps. The TCR alpha and beta cDNA libraries were sequenced on the Illumina HiSeq platform using custom primers. The authors processed their data as follows. MiGEC was used to process raw reads and extract unique molecular identifiers, and MiXCR was used to find CDR3 positions. Recombination models were inferred per individual with the repgenHMM and IGoR tools using an EM algorithm. The tcR package in R was used for shared clonotype analysis, with sharing normalized by the product of cloneset sizes. To study raw recombination free of thymic and clonal selection effects, out-of-frame nonproductive sequences were analyzed. TCRdb itself trimmed the public reads at Q25 with fastp, ran MiXCR and retained productive beta chains. Records with the same CDR3 protein are collapsed into one entry carrying the most frequent genes and DNA. The V and J calls and clone size are TCRdb's, not the authors'. This sample gives 500,000 to 600,000 distinct CDR3 sequences in total; approximately 22% of them show up just once. Around 0.91% of the sample is held by the ten biggest clonotypes.

Every donor was a healthy Caucasian. The twin cohort consisted of three pairs of female monozygotic twins, all aged about 18 to 30 years. CD4+ and CD8+ T cell populations were isolated with positive isolation kits from Invitrogen. Spanning cysteine to phenylalanine, the CDR3 consists of 15 amino acids. Of the read, only the CDR3 DNA is kept; its 45 bases are in frame from base 1. Via the germline V gene (reference sequence), CDR1 is DFQATT and CDR2 SNEGSKA. V is trimmed back by 1 base and J by 3 bases, and the junction contains 6 bases that no gene match accounts for. The sample was also reused in another study, on T cells expressing NK-cell markers. As the second paper documents: TCR beta-chain repertoires were profiled in sorted CD3+CD56+NKG2C+, CD3+CD56+NKG2C- and CD3+CD56-NKG2C+ T-cell subsets from about 8 donors. Among the eight sequenced donors, only one was HCMV-seronegative, while the other seven were HCMV-seropositive. In several experiments an anti-gammadeltaTCR antibody was added to restrict sorting to alphabetaTCR-expressing T cells. In five to seven donors, the dominant CD3+CD56+NKG2C+ clonotypes were among the top 10 CD8+ clonotypes and accounted for about 1.0-7.5% of CD8+ T cells. Those dominant clonotypes were again the most abundant among CD3+CD56-NKG2C+ cells in a handful of donors, at about 25-65%. Whether the expanded NKG2C-expressing T cell clones were specific for HCMV antigens remained unclear. All eight donors whose samples were sequenced were randomly selected healthy volunteers, three of them men and five women. HCMV-specific IgG was detected in serum with a commercial ELISA kit to determine HCMV serostatus. MIGEC was used to demultiplex reads and group the reads by UMI, and MiTCR was used to assemble and quantify clonotypes. Only TCR cDNA sequences supported by at least two reads were kept to exclude erroneous sequences. Downstream repertoire analysis used the tcR package, and clonotypes were matched across fractions by CDR3 nucleotide sequence plus V segment. VDJmatch was used to annotate antigen specificity against VDJdb, with one amino acid substitution in CDR3 permitted.

The sequence derives from a woman aged 18 to 35 in good health. The sequence is built from TRBV20-1 and TRBJ2-7; TRBD2 aligns with 10 central bases. The sequenced material came from CD4+ T cells sorted from blood. The CDR3 loop reads CSARVVKREGYEQYF. The nucleotide sequence reads TGCAGTGCTAGAGTTGTAAAGCGGGAGGGCTACGAGCAGTACTTC.